The 27 T cell receptor beta chains in this list originate from one sample, sequenced in a study. TCRdb analysed the 5' RACE reads with MiXCR anew, one entry per CDR3 protein. In the table there are approximately 53,000 distinct CDR3 sequences, around 28% of which are singletons. The sample consisted of tumor-infiltrating memory CD4+ T cells sorted from the breast tumor. Subset specified: memory CD4+ T cells, CD4+CD45RO+CD25-. These receptors originate from a female donor with breast cancer.

This clonotype showed up just a few times. This chain joins TRBV9 and TRBJ2-5; maybe TRBD1 (5 bases). CDR1 SGDLS and CDR2 YYNGEE come from the germline V gene. Trimming took off 3 bases at V and 1 base at J, with 13 bases between the two ends. CDR3 length equals 15 residues. CDR3 bases: TGTGCCAGCAGCGCAGGTGTGGGGCCCCAAGAGACCCAGTACTTC. Its protein product is CASSAGVGPQETQYF.

The chain carries TRBV5-1 and TRBJ1-2; 7 nucleotides align to TRBD1. Trimming cost V 5 bases and J 4 bases; bases outside gene matches: 8. Germline V gene data show CDR1 as SGHRS and CDR2 as YFSETQ. The CDR3 is 14 residues long. Here the CDR3 reads CASSPSQGLYGYTF. CDR3 nucleotides: TGCGCCAGCAGTCCCTCACAGGGGCTCTATGGCTACACCTTC.

Only a few counts were recorded for this clonotype. The chain couples TRBV20-1 to TRBJ2-1, with D tentatively TRBD2 (6 bases). Trimming took 6 bases from V and 4 from J, leaving 25 bases between them. This CDR3 has 17 residues. Germline V gives CDR1 DFQATT, CDR2 SNEGSKA (reference sequence). The CDR3 protein is CSALIRAGGNLYNEQFF. CDR3 coding DNA: TGCAGTGCCCTAATAAGGGCCGGGGGTAACCTATACAATGAGCAGTTCTTC.

This clonotype was counted a few times. The V call is TRBV4-3, the J call TRBJ1-1, with D unresolved. Trimming removed 3 bases from V and 5 bases from J, with 13 bases in between. The CDR3 is 14 amino acids. From germline, CDR1 is LGHNA and CDR2 YSLEER. CDR3 amino acids: CASSHVDGRTEAFF. The DNA for the CDR3 is TGCGCCAGCAGCCATGTCGACGGTCGGACTGAAGCTTTCTTT.

Note on this clonotype: In this CDR3 the conserved last residue, phenylalanine or tryptophan, is missing, so a read error is likely. This chain joins TRBV20-1 and TRBJ1-1, with D perhaps TRBD1 (5 bases). Germline assignment: CDR1 DFQATT and CDR2 SNEGSKA (reference sequence). The CDR3 has 12 amino acids. Trimming removed 6 bases from V and 5 bases from J, with 13 bases in between. The CDR3 loop reads CSAGRGGTEAFV. The CDR3 nucleotides read TGCAGTGCCGGGCGGGGGGGAACTGAAGCTTTCGTT.

This clonotype was counted at least ten times. The gene calls are TRBV29-1 and TRBJ1-1; maybe TRBD1 (5 bases). V was shortened by 7 bases and J by 3 bases, with 18 bases between the two germline ends. There are 14 residues in the CDR3. Germline-derived CDR1 and CDR2 are SQVTM and ANQGSEA. The CDR3: CSARGVAGDTEAFF. The DNA for the CDR3 is TGCAGCGCCCGGGGGGTAGCAGGAGACACTGAAGCTTTCTTT.

Worth noting for this clonotype: Just one base apart from a much larger clone, this may be a read error. V is TRBV12-3 or TRBV12-4 and J is TRBJ1-2, with D uncertain. CDR3 size: 11 residues. The CDR3 sequence is CASSRDYGCTF. In DNA form, the CDR3 reads TGTGCCAGCAGTCGAGACTATGGCTGCACCTTC.

This clonotype was seen a few times. The V call is TRBV20-1, the J call TRBJ1-1, with D perhaps TRBD1 (5 bases). Germline CDR1 is DFQATT and CDR2 is SNEGSKA (reference sequence). The CDR3 is 14 residues long. V was clipped by 3 bases and J by 1 base, with 12 bases between them. The DNA of the CDR3 is TGCAGTGCTAGGGGAGGGGCCGGGAACACTGAAGCTTTCTTT. Residues: CSARGGAGNTEAFF.

V gene TRBV7-9 combines with J gene TRBJ1-2, with D tentatively TRBD1 (5 bases). With 5 bases removed from V and 2 bases from J, the gap between germline ends came to 9 bases. Germline V CDR1 and CDR2: SEHNR, FQNEAQ (reference sequence). There are 13 residues in the CDR3. CDR3 nucleotide sequence: TGTGCCAGCAGCCGGGACGCGAACTATGGCTACACCTTC. It codes for CASSRDANYGYTF.

This clonotype was found a few times. The chain carries TRBV29-1 and TRBJ1-2, with unresolved D. Trimming cost V 4 bases and J 3 bases, with 6 bases left between them. The CDR3 extends over 11 amino acids. Germline V gives CDR1 SQVTM, CDR2 ANQGSEA. CDR3 coding DNA: TGCAGCGTTGGTGAGGACTATGGCTACACCTTC. Its translation: CSVGEDYGYTF.

This clonotype was seen more than once but under ten times. The rearrangement uses TRBV12-3 or TRBV12-4 and TRBJ2-2; D is ambiguous. V was clipped by 4 bases and J by 4 bases, with 13 bases between them. This CDR3 region has 15 residues. The CDR3 DNA sequence: TGTGCCAGCAGTTCGTTCCTCGGCAGCACCGGGGAGCTGTTTTTT. Its translation: CASSSFLGSTGELFF.

This chain connects TRBV2 to TRBJ1-1; the D gene is possibly TRBD1 (6 bases). The germline CDR1 and CDR2 sequences are SNHLY and FYNNEI. The CDR3 totals 15 residues. V dropped 6 bases and J dropped 0 bases, with 14 bases sitting between them. CDR3 DNA sequence: TGTGCCAGCAGAGGGGGATTCCCAATGAACACTGAAGCTTTCTTT. The encoded protein is CASRGGFPMNTEAFF.

The rearrangement uses TRBV5-1 and TRBJ2-3; D gene ambiguous. The V and J ends lost 7 bases and 2 bases respectively, with 11 bases between them. The CDR3 length is 13 residues. Germline CDR1 and CDR2: SGHRS and YFSETQ. Written as DNA, the CDR3 is TGCGCCAGCCAAGAACCTGCCACAGATACGCAGTATTTT. It is translated as CASQEPATDTQYF. Full variable domain (rest looked up from reference TRBV5-1 and TRBJ2-3): KAGVTQTPRYLIKTRGQQVTLSCSPISGHRSVSWYQQTPGQGLQFLFEYFSETQRNKGNFPGRFSGRQFSNSRSEMNVSTLELGDSALYLCASQEPATDTQYFGPGTRLTVL.

As to this clonotype: Possible read error: a much larger clone is one base away. The CDR3 loop is CSVEQQGYGYIF. The CDR3 DNA reads TGCAGCGTTGAACAACAGGGCTATGGCTACATCTTC. The gene calls are TRBV29-1 and TRBJ1-2; D possibly corresponds to TRBD1 (6 bases). CDR1 is SQVTM and CDR2 is ANQGSEA in the germline V gene. The CDR3 has 12 amino acids.

Comment on this clonotype: This CDR3 is missing its conserved last phenylalanine or tryptophan, likely due to a read error. This chain connects TRBV6-2 or TRBV6-3 to TRBJ1-2; the D gene is possibly TRBD1 (5 bases). Germline V gives CDR1 MNHEY, CDR2 SVGEGT. V was trimmed by 4 bases and J by 9 bases, leaving 15 bases between them. The CDR3 contains 13 residues. The CDR3 nucleotides are TGTGCCAGCAGTTCAACGGGACCAAGTCGCTACACCGTC. Its protein is CASSSTGPSRYTV.

V is TRBV7-9 and J is TRBJ1-3, with D unresolved. The CDR3 runs 13 residues. V was shortened by 10 bases and J by 8 bases, with 18 bases between the two germline ends. The V gene's germline CDR1 is SEHNR and CDR2 FQNEAQ (reference sequence). CDR3 loop: CATQNGGRDTIYF. The CDR3 DNA reads as TGTGCCACCCAAAACGGCGGGAGGGACACCATATATTTT.

This clonotype was observed a handful of times. This chain uses TRBV5-1 with TRBJ1-1; D gene uncertain. The CDR3 totals 14 residues. Germline CDR1 reads SGHRS; CDR2 reads YFSETQ. V dropped 0 bases and J dropped 5 bases, with 11 bases sitting between them. CDR3 loop: CASSLDWGKTEAFF. The CDR3 bases are TGCGCCAGCAGCTTGGACTGGGGTAAGACTGAAGCTTTCTTT. The complete variable domain, with remaining parts taken from reference TRBV5-1 and TRBJ1-1, reads KAGVTQTPRYLIKTRGQQVTLSCSPISGHRSVSWYQQTPGQGLQFLFEYFSETQRNKGNFPGRFSGRQFSNSRSEMNVSTLELGDSALYLCASSLDWGKTEAFFGQGTRLTVV.

This clonotype turned up a few times. This chain links TRBV6-1 with TRBJ2-1, with D tentatively TRBD1 (5 bases). The CDR3 consists of 15 residues. V was pared by 3 bases and J by 7 bases, with 16 bases between. Germline V gene data show CDR1 as MNHNS and CDR2 as SASEGT. The CDR3 coding sequence is TGTGCCAGCAGTGACCCGAGGCAGGGTAAAAATGAGCAGTTCTTC. Its protein is CASSDPRQGKNEQFF.

The V call is TRBV7-2, the J call TRBJ2-5, with no clear D. This CDR3 contains 16 residues. CDR1 SGHTA and CDR2 FQGNSA come from the germline V gene. V was clipped by 2 bases and J by 7 bases, with 20 bases between them. DNA for the CDR3: TGTGCCAGCAGCTTATTTGTTAAGGGCCTAGAGGTGACCCAGTACTTC. Protein product: CASSLFVKGLEVTQYF.

The rearrangement joins TRBV5-6 to TRBJ2-7; 9 bases are shared with TRBD1. This CDR3 region has 15 residues. J gave up 5 bases and V 4 bases, and 10 bases lay outside the gene matches. Germline V gene lookup returns CDR1 SGHDT and CDR2 YYEEEE. CDR3 nucleotides: TGTGCCAGCAGCCTATTACAGGGGGCGCGGGACGAGCAGTACTTC. As protein: CASSLLQGARDEQYF. The variable domain in full, with the rest retrieved from reference TRBV5-6 and TRBJ2-7, is DAGVTQSPTHLIKTRGQQVTLRCSPKSGHDTVSWYQQALGQGPQFIFQYYEEEERQRGNFPDRFSGHQFPNYSSELNVNALLLGDSALYLCASSLLQGARDEQYFGPGTRLTVT.

This clonotype was detected many times. The chain is built from TRBV29-1 and TRBJ1-4; TRBD1 is a possible D gene (5 bases). V dropped 7 bases and J dropped 7 bases, with 13 bases sitting between them. Germline V gene data show CDR1 as SQVTM and CDR2 as ANQGSEA. The CDR3 loop spans 12 amino acids. CDR3 sequence reads: CSARDSVEKLFF. The CDR3, as DNA: TGCAGCGCTCGGGACTCCGTTGAAAAACTGTTTTTT.

This chain links TRBV5-1 with TRBJ2-3, with TRBD1 as a possible D gene (6 bases). There are 13 residues in the CDR3. The V end was cut by 0 bases, the J end by 8 bases, with 10 bases between. Germline V gives CDR1 SGHRS, CDR2 YFSETQ. DNA of the CDR3: TGCGCCAGCAGCTTGGAACAGGGTGGTACGCAGTATTTT. It encodes CASSLEQGGTQYF.

The chain couples TRBV4-3 to TRBJ2-5; D uncertain. The germline CDR1 and CDR2 sequences are LGHNA and YSLEER. The length of the CDR3 is 13 residues. The V and J ends lost 0 bases and 5 bases respectively, with 7 bases between them. The CDR3 here is CASSQDWGETQYF. CDR3 DNA sequence: TGCGCCAGCAGCCAAGATTGGGGTGAGACCCAGTACTTC.

The chain links TRBV20-1 to TRBJ2-3, with TRBD2 matching 10 bases. There are 14 residues in the CDR3. Germline V gene lookup returns CDR1 DFQATT and CDR2 SNEGSKA (reference sequence). J gave up 3 bases and V 4 bases, and 4 bases lay outside the gene matches. In DNA form, the CDR3 reads TGCAGTGCTACCCGGACTAGCGGAACAGATACGCAGTATTTT. It yields the protein CSATRTSGTDTQYF.

This clonotype was observed a few times. The rearrangement links TRBV5-5 to TRBJ2-3; perhaps D is TRBD1 or TRBD2 (6 bases each). CDR1 SGHKS and CDR2 YYEKEE come from the germline V gene (reference sequence). The CDR3 is 16 residues long. V gave up 4 bases and J gave up 2 bases, with 17 bases separating them. CDR3 bases: TGTGCCAGCAGCCTTGGAGGGACACTGCTCACAGATACGCAGTATTTT. Protein sequence: CASSLGGTLLTDTQYF.

The chain uses TRBV20-1 and TRBJ2-7; D is perhaps TRBD2 (6 bases). CDR1 and CDR2 (germline): DFQATT, SNEGSKA (reference sequence). V lost 5 bases and J 0 bases, leaving 17 bases between the germline ends. The CDR3 length is 15 residues. The CDR3 here is CSAPDIRGSSYEQYF. The CDR3 DNA sequence: TGCAGTGCTCCCGATATCCGGGGGAGCTCCTACGAGCAGTACTTC.

This clonotype was picked up a small number of times. The chain uses TRBV2 and TRBJ2-5; 10 bases are shared with TRBD2. Losses at the gene ends were 7 bases for V and 2 bases for J; bases not matched to a gene: 7. Per the germline V gene, CDR1 is SNHLY and CDR2 is FYNNEI. The CDR3 loop spans 15 amino acids. The CDR3 reads CASTQGLALQETQYF. CDR3 DNA sequence: TGTGCCAGCACCCAGGGACTAGCGCTTCAAGAGACCCAGTACTTC.